The 10 T cell receptor beta chains presented below share a single source sample, sequenced in a study of PD-L1 blockade in urothelial cancer. Data came from immunoSEQ multiplex PCR; TCRdb stores just in-frame clones and leaves some out. The sample yields around 110,000 clones, around nine tenths seen once. Time point: peripheral blood 6 weeks after treatment start. The sequencing used PBMCs, collected around atezolizumab (anti-PD-L1) treatment. These receptor sequences come from a man aged 55 to 69 with urothelial cancer.

This rearrangement joins TRBV5-1 to TRBJ1-1; 7 bases match TRBD1. Germline V gene lookup returns CDR1 SGHRS and CDR2 YFSETQ. The CDR3 runs 14 residues. Germline trimming cut 3 bases from V and 0 bases from J; bases unmatched to any gene: 2. CDR3: CASSWGQMNTEAFF. In nucleotides, the CDR3 is TGCGCCAGCAGCTGGGGACAGATGAACACTGAAGCTTTCTTT. The variable domain in full, with the rest retrieved from reference TRBV5-1 and TRBJ1-1, is KAGVTQTPRYLIKTRGQQVTLSCSPISGHRSVSWYQQTPGQGLQFLFEYFSETQRNKGNFPGRFSGRQFSNSRSEMNVSTLELGDSALYLCASSWGQMNTEAFFGQGTRLTVV.

The chain couples TRBV5-5 to TRBJ2-7, with TRBD1 matching over 7 bases. V shed 0 bases and J 5 bases; nucleotides not matched to a gene: 11. This CDR3 region has 16 residues. Per the germline V gene, CDR1 is SGHKS and CDR2 is YYEKEE (reference sequence). As DNA, the CDR3 is TGTGCCAGCAGCTTGGGTCCGGGGCAGGGGGTCCACGAGCAGTACTTC. This sequence encodes CASSLGPGQGVHEQYF.

This sequence joins TRBV2 and TRBJ1-4; 7 positions match TRBD1. The germline V gene encodes CDR1 SNHLY and CDR2 FYNNEI. The CDR3 sequence is 13 residues long. Germline trimming cut 9 bases from V and 6 bases from J; bases unmatched to any gene: 7. CDR3 residues: CASNDRDDEKLFF. In nucleotides, the CDR3 is TGTGCCAGTAATGACAGGGACGATGAAAAACTGTTTTTT.

The chain carries TRBV11-2 and TRBJ2-2, with 9 positions matching TRBD2. After removal of 3 bases from V and 2 bases from J, the junction contained 4 bases not matched to a gene. This CDR3 region has 16 residues. The germline V gene encodes CDR1 SGHAT and CDR2 FQNNGV. CDR3 in DNA: TGTGCCAGCAGCTTGTTAGCGGGAGACAACACCGGGGAGCTGTTTTTT. Protein sequence: CASSLLAGDNTGELFF.

The rearrangement joins TRBV6-5 to TRBJ2-7; TRBD2 aligns across 7 bases. V lost 2 bases and J lost 7; bases outside the gene matches: 2. Germline CDR1 and CDR2: MNHEY and SVGAGI. This CDR3 spans 12 amino acids. The CDR3 region is CASSYGGGEQYF. The CDR3, as DNA: TGTGCCAGCAGTTACGGGGGGGGAGAGCAGTACTTC.

The chain uses TRBV28 and TRBJ2-2; 8 bases align to TRBD2. The CDR3 has 16 amino acids. After removal of 7 bases from V and 4 bases from J, the junction contained 11 bases not matched to a gene. Germline CDR1 reads MDHEN; CDR2 reads SYDVKM. Written as DNA, the CDR3 is TGTGCCAGCACCCTATCGGGCGGGGGGAGCACCGGGGAGCTGTTTTTT. Protein product: CASTLSGGGSTGELFF.

The rearrangement uses TRBV28 and TRBJ1-2; D unclear. The germline V gene encodes CDR1 MDHEN and CDR2 SYDVKM. Trimming left V 2 bases short and J 6 bases short, with 7 bases between. CDR3 length: 12 amino acids. The CDR3 nucleotides are TGTGCCAGCAGTTTACGGCGGGATGGCTACACCTTC. Its protein product is CASSLRRDGYTF.

The chain has TRBV5-5 and TRBJ1-4; 8 bases match TRBD1. CDR1 and CDR2 from the germline V gene are SGHKS and YYEKEE (reference sequence). Germline trimming cut 3 bases from V and 6 bases from J; bases unmatched to any gene: 10. The CDR3 extends over 16 amino acids. CDR3 coding DNA: TGTGCCAGCAGCTCTCGACAGGGGCTTACGGATGAAAAACTGTTTTTT. Protein product: CASSSRQGLTDEKLFF. The full variable domain, with the rest looked up from reference TRBV5-5 and TRBJ1-4, is DAGVTQSPTHLIKTRGQQVTLRCSPISGHKSVSWYQQVLGQGPQFIFQYYEKEERGRGNFPDRFSARQFPNYSSELNVNALLLGDSALYLCASSSRQGLTDEKLFFGSGTQLSVL.

The chain employs TRBV15 and TRBJ2-7; the D is unclear. CDR1 and CDR2 (germline): LNHNV, YYDKDF (reference sequence). The V end lost 1 base, the J end lost 7 bases, and 11 bases lay between the germline ends. The CDR3 sequence is 13 residues long. CDR3 protein: CATSRARPEEQYF. The CDR3 DNA reads TGTGCCACCAGCAGAGCGAGGCCGGAAGAGCAGTACTTC.

This clone was recorded only once. The rearrangement links TRBV7-9 to TRBJ2-7; D might be TRBD2 (5 bases). The CDR3 loop spans 15 amino acids. V dropped 0 bases and J dropped 6 bases, with 15 bases sitting between them. Germline lookup yields CDR1 SEHNR and CDR2 FQNEAQ (reference sequence). The DNA of the CDR3 is TGTGCCAGCAGCTTAGCCACCGGAGGTACGGGCGAGCAGTACTTC. Translating gives CASSLATGGTGEQYF.